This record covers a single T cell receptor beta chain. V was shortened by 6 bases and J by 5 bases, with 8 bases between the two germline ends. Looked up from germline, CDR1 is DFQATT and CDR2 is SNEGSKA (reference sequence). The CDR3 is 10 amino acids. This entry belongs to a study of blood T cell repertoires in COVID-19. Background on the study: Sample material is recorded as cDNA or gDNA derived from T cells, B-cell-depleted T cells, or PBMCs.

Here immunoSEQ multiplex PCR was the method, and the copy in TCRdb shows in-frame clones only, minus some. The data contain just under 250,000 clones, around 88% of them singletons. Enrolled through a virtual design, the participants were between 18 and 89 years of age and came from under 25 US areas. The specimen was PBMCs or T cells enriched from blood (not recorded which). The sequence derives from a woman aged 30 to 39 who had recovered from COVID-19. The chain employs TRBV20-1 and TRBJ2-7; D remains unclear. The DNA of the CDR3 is TGCAGTGCCACGCGCCACGAGCAGTACTTC. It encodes CSATRHEQYF.